This T cell receptor beta chain is drawn from a study of cytomegalovirus exposure and HLA in healthy donors. Trimming removed 0 bases from V and 1 base from J, with 8 bases in between. CDR3 length: 15 amino acids. Per the germline V gene, CDR1 is SGHKS and CDR2 is YYEKEE (reference sequence). Sequencing was performed with immunoSEQ multiplex PCR; in TCRdb, only in-frame clones are kept and a portion is missing. Here the sample spans around 95,000 clones, around 85% being singletons. Study results and limitations: The tendency of first-cohort TCR clusters to co-occur in the roughly 120 validation repertoires was identified by a subsequent analysis. It was reported that the classifier diagnosed cytomegalovirus status with high specificity and sensitivity in both the original and validation cohorts. Whilst most TCR sequences proved rare, a subset of public TCRs occurred across many donors.

A word on this clone: Its cognate antigen is unknown.

J is TRBJ1-5 and V is TRBV5-5; D is ambiguous. This clonotype was sampled from a man younger than 35 in good health and CMV-seropositive. The source material was PBMCs. The CDR3 reads CASSLVGVSNQPQHF. The CDR3 nucleotides are TGTGCCAGCAGCTTGGTGGGAGTCAGCAATCAGCCCCAGCATTTT. The variable domain in full, completed from reference TRBV5-5 and TRBJ1-5, reads DAGVTQSPTHLIKTRGQQVTLRCSPISGHKSVSWYQQVLGQGPQFIFQYYEKEERGRGNFPDRFSARQFPNYSSELNVNALLLGDSALYLCASSLVGVSNQPQHFGDGTRLSIL.